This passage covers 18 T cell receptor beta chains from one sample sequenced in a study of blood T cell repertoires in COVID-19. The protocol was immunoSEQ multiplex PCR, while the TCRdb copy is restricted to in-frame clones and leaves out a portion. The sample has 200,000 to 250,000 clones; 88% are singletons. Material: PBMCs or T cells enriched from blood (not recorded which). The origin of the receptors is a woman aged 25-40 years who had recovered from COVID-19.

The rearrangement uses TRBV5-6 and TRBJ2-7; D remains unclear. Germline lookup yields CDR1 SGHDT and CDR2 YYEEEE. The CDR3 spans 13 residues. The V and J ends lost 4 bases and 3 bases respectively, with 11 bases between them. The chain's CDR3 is CASSPGVIYEQYF. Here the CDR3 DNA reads TGTGCCAGCAGCCCGGGTGTTATCTACGAGCAGTACTTC.

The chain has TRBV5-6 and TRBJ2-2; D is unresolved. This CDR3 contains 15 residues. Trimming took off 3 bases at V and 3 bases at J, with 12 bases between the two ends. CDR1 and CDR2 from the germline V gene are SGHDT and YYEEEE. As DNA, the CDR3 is TGTGCCAGCAGCTCCCTAAACGGGTACACCGGGGAGCTGTTTTTT. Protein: CASSSLNGYTGELFF.

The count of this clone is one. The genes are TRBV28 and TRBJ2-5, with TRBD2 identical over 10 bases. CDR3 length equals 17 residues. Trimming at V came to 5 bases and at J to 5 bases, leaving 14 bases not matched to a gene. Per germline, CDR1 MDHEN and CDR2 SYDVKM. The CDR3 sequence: CASSPPQRGGTVETQYF. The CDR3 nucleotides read TGTGCCAGCAGTCCCCCCCAGCGGGGGGGAACAGTGGAGACCCAGTACTTC.

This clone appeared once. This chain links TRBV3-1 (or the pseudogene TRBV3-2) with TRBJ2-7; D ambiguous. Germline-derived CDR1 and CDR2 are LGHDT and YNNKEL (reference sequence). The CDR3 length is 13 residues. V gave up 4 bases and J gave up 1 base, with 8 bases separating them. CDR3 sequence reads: CASSRRASYEQYF. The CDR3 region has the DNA TGTGCCAGCAGCCGGAGAGCTTCCTACGAGCAGTACTTC.

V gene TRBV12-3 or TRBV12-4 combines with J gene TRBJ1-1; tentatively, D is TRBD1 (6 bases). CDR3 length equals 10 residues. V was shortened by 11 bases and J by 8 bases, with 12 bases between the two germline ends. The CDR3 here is CASRGVEAFF. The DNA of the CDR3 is TGTGCCTCCAGGGGTGTCGAAGCTTTCTTT.

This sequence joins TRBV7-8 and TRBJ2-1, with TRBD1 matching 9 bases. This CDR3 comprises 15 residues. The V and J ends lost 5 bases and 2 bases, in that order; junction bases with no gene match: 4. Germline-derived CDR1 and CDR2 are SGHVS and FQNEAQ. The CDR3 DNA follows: TGTGCCAGCAGCGACGGACAGGGGACCTACAATGAGCAGTTCTTC. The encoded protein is CASSDGQGTYNEQFF.

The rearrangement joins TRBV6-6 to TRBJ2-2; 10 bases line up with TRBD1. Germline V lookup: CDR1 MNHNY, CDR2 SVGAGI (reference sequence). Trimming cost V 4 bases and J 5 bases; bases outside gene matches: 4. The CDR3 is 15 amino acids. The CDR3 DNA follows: TGTGCCAGCAGTTCACGGACAGGGGGGACCGGGGAGCTGTTTTTT. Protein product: CASSSRTGGTGELFF.

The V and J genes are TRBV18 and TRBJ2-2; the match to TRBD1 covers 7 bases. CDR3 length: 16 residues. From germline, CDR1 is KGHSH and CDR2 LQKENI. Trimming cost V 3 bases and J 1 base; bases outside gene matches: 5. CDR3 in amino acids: CASSPARQGNTGELFF. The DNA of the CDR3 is TGTGCCAGCTCACCTGCCAGACAGGGGAACACCGGGGAGCTGTTTTTT.

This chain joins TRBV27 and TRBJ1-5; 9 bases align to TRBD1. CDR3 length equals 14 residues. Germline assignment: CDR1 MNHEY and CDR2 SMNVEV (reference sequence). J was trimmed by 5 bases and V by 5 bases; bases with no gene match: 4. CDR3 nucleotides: TGTGCCAGCAGTCCACGGACAGGGGATCAGCCCCAGCATTTT. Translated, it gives CASSPRTGDQPQHF.

CDR3 protein: CASREWGQHNEKLFF. DNA for the CDR3: TGTGCCAGCAGAGAGTGGGGACAGCATAATGAAAAACTGTTTTTT. This chain joins TRBV25-1 and TRBJ1-4; 7 bases match TRBD1. Germline trimming cut 6 bases from V and 4 bases from J; bases unmatched to any gene: 8. Germline CDR1 and CDR2: MGHDK and SYGVNS. There are 15 residues in the CDR3.

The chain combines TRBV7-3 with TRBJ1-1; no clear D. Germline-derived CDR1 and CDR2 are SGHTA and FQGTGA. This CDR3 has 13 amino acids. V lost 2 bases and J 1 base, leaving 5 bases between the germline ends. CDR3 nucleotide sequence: TGTGCCAGCAGCTTAGAGTCGAACACTGAAGCTTTCTTT. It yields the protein CASSLESNTEAFF.

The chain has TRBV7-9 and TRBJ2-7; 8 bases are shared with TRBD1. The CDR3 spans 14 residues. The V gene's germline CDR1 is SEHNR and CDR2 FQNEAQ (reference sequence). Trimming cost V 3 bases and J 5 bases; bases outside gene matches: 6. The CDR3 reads CASSLGTGLNEQYF. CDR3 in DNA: TGTGCCAGCAGCTTGGGGACAGGCTTGAACGAGCAGTACTTC.

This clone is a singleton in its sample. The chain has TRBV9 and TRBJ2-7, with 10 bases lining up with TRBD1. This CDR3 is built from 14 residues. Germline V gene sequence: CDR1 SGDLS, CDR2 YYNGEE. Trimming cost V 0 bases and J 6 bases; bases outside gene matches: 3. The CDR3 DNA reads TGTGCCAGCAGCGTAGGGGACAGGGGCGGCGAGCAGTACTTC. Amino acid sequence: CASSVGDRGGEQYF.

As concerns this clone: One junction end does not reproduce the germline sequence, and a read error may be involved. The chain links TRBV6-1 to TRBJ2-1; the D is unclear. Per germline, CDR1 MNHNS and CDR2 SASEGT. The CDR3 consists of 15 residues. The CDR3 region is CASCDAILVYNEQFF. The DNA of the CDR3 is TGTGCCAGCTGTGATGCGATTTTGGTGTACAATGAGCAGTTCTTC.

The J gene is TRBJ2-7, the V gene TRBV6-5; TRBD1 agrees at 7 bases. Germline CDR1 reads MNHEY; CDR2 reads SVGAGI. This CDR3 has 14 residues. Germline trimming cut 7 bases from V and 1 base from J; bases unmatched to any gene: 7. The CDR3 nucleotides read TGTGCCAGCACTTTCGGACAGGCTTCCTACGAGCAGTACTTC. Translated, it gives CASTFGQASYEQYF.

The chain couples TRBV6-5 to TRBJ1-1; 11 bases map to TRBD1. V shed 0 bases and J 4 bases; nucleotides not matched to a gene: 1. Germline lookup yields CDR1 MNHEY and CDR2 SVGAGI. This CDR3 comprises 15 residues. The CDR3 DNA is TGTGCCAGCAGTTACTCGGGACAGGGGGGCACTGAAGCTTTCTTT. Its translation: CASSYSGQGGTEAFF.

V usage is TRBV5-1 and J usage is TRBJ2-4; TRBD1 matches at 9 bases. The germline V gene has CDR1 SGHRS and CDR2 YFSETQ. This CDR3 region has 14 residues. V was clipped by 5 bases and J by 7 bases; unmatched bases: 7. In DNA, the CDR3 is TGCGCCAGCAGTGCGACAGGGGGATCGAACATTCAGTACTTC. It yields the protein CASSATGGSNIQYF.

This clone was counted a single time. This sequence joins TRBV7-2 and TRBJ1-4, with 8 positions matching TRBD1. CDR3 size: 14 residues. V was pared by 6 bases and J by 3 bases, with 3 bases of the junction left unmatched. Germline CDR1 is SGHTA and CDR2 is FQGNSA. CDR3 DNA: TGTGCCAGCAGATGGACAGGGTCTAATGAAAAACTGTTTTTT. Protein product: CASRWTGSNEKLFF. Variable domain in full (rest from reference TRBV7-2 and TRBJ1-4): GAGVSQSPSNKVTEKGKDVELRCDPISGHTALYWYRQSLGQGLEFLIYFQGNSAPDKSGLPSDRFSAERTGGSVSTLTIQRTQQEDSAVYLCASRWTGSNEKLFFGSGTQLSVL.